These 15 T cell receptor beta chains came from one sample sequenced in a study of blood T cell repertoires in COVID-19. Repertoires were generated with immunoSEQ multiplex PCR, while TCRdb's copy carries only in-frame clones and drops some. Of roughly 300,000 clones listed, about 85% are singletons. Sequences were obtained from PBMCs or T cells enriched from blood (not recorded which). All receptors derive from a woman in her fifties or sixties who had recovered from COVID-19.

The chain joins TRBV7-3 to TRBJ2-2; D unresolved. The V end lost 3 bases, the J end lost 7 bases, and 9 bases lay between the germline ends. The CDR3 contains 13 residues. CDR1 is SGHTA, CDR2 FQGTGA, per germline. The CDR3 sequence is CASSFDLGGELFF. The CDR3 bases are TGTGCCAGCAGCTTCGACCTAGGCGGGGAGCTGTTTTTT.

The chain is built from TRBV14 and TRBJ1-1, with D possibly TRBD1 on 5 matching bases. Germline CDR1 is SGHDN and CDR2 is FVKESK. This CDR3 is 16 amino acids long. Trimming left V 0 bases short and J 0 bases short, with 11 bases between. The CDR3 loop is CASSQDWGQLNTEAFF. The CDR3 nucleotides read TGTGCCAGCAGCCAAGATTGGGGCCAACTGAACACTGAAGCTTTCTTT.

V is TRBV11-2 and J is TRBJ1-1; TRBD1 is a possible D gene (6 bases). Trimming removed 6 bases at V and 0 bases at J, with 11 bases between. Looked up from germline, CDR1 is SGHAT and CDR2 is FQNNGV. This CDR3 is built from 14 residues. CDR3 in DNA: TGTGCCAGCAGAAGACAGGCGTTGAACACTGAAGCTTTCTTT. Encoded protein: CASRRQALNTEAFF.

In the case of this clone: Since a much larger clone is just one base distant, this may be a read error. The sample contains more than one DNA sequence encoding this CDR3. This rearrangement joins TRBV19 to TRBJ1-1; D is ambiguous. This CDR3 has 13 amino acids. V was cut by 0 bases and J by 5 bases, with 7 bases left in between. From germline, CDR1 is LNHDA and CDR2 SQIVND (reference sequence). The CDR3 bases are TGTGCCAGTAGTATAGAAAGGAGGACTGAAGCTTTCTTT. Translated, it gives CASSIERRTEAFF. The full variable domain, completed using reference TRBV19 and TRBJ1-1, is DGGITQSPKYLFRKEGQNVTLSCEQNLNHDAMYWYRQDPGQGLRLIYYSQIVNDFQKGDIAEGYSVSREKKESFPLTVTSAQKNPTAFYLCASSIERRTEAFFGQGTRLTVV.

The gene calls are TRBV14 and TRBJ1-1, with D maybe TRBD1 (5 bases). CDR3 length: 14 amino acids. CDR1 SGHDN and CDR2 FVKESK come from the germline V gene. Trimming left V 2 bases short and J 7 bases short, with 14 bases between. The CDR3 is CASSQQGHLSEAFF. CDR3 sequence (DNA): TGTGCCAGCAGCCAACAAGGACACCTCAGTGAAGCTTTCTTT.

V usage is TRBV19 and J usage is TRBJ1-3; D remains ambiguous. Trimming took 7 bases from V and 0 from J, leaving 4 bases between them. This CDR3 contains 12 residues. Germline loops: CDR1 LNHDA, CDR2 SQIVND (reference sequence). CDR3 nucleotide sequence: TGTGCCAGTACCCACTCTGGAAACACCATATATTTT. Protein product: CASTHSGNTIYF.

As DNA, the CDR3 is TGTGCCAGCAGCTTAGACAGCCGCACAGATACGCAGTATTTT. Its protein is CASSLDSRTDTQYF. The chain combines TRBV5-4 with TRBJ2-3; TRBD1 might be the D (5 bases). Per germline, CDR1 SGHNT and CDR2 YYREEE (reference sequence). This CDR3 spans 14 amino acids. The V gene lost 2 bases and the J gene lost 1 base, with 8 bases spanning the gap.

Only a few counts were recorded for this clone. CDR3 in amino acids: CASSHGQTAGNTIYF. DNA of the CDR3: TGCGCCAGCAGCCATGGACAGACAGCTGGAAACACCATATATTTT. V is TRBV4-1 and J is TRBJ1-3; TRBD1 might be the D (6 bases). V was cut by 3 bases and J by 2 bases, with 11 bases left in between. The CDR3 totals 15 residues. The germline V gene encodes CDR1 MGHRA and CDR2 YSYEKL.

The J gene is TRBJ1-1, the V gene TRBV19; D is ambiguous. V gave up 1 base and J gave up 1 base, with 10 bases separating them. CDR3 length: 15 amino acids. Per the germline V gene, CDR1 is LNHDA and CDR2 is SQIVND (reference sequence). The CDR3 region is CASSIAQHRNTEAFF. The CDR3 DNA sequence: TGTGCCAGTAGTATAGCCCAACACCGGAACACTGAAGCTTTCTTT.

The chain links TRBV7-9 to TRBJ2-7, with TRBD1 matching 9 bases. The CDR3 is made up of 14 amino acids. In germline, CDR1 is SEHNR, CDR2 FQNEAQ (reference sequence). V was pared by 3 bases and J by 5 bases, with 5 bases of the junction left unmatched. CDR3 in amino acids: CASSLGDRVHEQYF. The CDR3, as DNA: TGTGCCAGCAGCTTGGGGGACAGGGTCCACGAGCAGTACTTC.

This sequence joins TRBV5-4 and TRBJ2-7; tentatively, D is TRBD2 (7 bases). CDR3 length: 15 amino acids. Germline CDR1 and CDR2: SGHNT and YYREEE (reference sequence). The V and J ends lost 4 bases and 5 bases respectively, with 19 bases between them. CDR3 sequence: CASSPEMGGPHEQYF. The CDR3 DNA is TGTGCCAGCAGCCCGGAGATGGGGGGGCCCCACGAGCAGTACTTC.

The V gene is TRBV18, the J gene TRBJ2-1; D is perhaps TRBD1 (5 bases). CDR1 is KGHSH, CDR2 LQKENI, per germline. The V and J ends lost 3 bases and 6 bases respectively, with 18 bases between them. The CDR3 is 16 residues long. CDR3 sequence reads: CASSPQSSSRGNEQFF. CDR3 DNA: TGTGCCAGCTCACCTCAGAGTAGCTCAAGGGGCAATGAGCAGTTCTTC.

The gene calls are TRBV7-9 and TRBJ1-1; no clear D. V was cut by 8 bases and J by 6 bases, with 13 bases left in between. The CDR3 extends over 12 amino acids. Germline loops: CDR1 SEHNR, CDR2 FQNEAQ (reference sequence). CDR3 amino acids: CASVGLSAEAFF. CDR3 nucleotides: TGTGCCAGCGTCGGGTTATCCGCTGAAGCTTTCTTT.

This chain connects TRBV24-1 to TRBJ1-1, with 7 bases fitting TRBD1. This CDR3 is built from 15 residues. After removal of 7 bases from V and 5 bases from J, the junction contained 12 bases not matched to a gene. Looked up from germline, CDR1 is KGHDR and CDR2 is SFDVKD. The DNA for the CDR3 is TGTGCCACCAGCGGACATACAGGGGAAGGAACTGAAGCTTTCTTT. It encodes CATSGHTGEGTEAFF.

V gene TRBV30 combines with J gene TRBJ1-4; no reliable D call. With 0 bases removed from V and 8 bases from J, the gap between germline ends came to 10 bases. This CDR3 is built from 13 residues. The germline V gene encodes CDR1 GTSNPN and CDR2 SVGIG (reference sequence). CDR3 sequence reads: CAWSVVAKEKLFF. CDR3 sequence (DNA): TGTGCCTGGAGTGTAGTGGCAAAAGAAAAACTGTTTTTT.